This T cell receptor (beta chain) was retrieved from a study of shared clonotypes between healthy human individuals. Findings and caveats of the study: With a handful of donors compared, approximately 5% of naive CD4 clonotypes were shared.

Regarding this clone: Its antigen is undetermined.

CDR3 length: 16 amino acids. Per germline, CDR1 LNHDA and CDR2 SQIVND (reference sequence). With 6 bases removed from V and 4 bases from J, the gap between germline ends came to 18 bases. The data were produced by immunoSEQ multiplex PCR, yet TCRdb's version contains in-frame clones alone and is incomplete. The table lists 1,400,000 or so clones, roughly 98.5% of them singletons. The source is a man aged 25 to 40 in good health. Sequenced input: naive CD4+ T cells sorted from blood. Subset defined: CD45RA+ positively selected. The rearrangement joins TRBV19 to TRBJ2-2; possible D gene TRBD2, 6 bases. The CDR3 spells CASRSFGGNSTGELFF. DNA of the CDR3: TGTGCCAGTAGATCGTTCGGGGGTAACTCCACCGGGGAGCTGTTTTTT.